This TCR beta chain was sequenced during a study of blood T cell repertoires in COVID-19. Study-level information: T cells, B-cell-depleted T cells, or PBMCs provided the cDNA or gDNA that served as material.

Original analysis: For nucleated cells, counts were estimated from reference gene primer amplification. Using immunoSEQ multiplex PCR, the repertoire was profiled, and TCRdb retains in-frame clones only, with some absent. For V, J and clone size, that table is used; D and trimming come from the DNA. Counted here are 85,000 to 120,000 clones, 80% to 95% occurring once; the ten biggest clones make up 1.9%. This clone was detected a few times. Patients from Seattle were sampled longitudinally, starting during active infection. The material sequenced was peripheral blood. This TCR came from a woman in her fifties or sixties with COVID-19, enrolled during active disease.

This CDR3 reads CASSLESGGNTEAFF. CDR3 DNA: TGTGCCAGCAGCTTAGAGTCGGGGGGCAACACTGAAGCTTTCTTT. The rearrangement links TRBV13 to TRBJ1-1; maybe TRBD1 (6 bases). The germline gives CDR1 PRHDT, CDR2 FYEKMQ (reference sequence). V shed 1 base and J shed 2 bases, with 11 bases lying between them. This CDR3 has 15 amino acids.